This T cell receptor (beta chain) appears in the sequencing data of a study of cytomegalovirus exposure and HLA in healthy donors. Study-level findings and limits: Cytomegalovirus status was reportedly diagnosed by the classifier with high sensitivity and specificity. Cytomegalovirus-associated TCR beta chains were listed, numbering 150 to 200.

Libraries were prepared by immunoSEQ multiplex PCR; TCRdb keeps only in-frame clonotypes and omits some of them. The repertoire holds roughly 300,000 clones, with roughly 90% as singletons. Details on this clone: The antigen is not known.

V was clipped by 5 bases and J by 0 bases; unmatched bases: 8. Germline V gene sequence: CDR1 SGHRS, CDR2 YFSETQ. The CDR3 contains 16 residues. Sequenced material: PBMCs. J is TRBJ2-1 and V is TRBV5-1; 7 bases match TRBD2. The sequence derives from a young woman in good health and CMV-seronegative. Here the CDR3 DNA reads TGCGCCAGCAGGAACCCGACTAGCTCCTCCTACAATGAGCAGTTCTTC. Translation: CASRNPTSSSYNEQFF. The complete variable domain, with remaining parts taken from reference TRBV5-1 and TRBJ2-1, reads KAGVTQTPRYLIKTRGQQVTLSCSPISGHRSVSWYQQTPGQGLQFLFEYFSETQRNKGNFPGRFSGRQFSNSRSEMNVSTLELGDSALYLCASRNPTSSSYNEQFFGPGTRLTVL.